The clone carrying this TCR beta chain occurred many times. RNA transcripts provided the source from which TCR beta CDR3 regions were amplified. A set of HTBI primers served as the primers for a first-round RT-PCR of the TCR CDR3. In TCRdb, the multiplex PCR reads were re-called with MiXCR into one record per CDR3 protein. Among some 490,000 distinct CDR3 sequences, under 25% were seen once, and the ten largest hold about half. The data stem from a study of T cells in Graves' hyperthyroidism and ophthalmopathy. On the study more broadly: Any treatment followed the collection of peripheral blood at initial diagnosis.

With 1 base removed from V and 10 bases from J, the gap between germline ends came to 11 bases. There are 13 residues in the CDR3. The germline V gene encodes CDR1 SGHTA and CDR2 FQGNSA. The chain uses TRBV7-2 and TRBJ2-1, with D possibly TRBD2 on 5 matching bases. Material: blood. The clonotype comes from a woman aged 70 to 79 with Graves' ophthalmopathy. In DNA form, the CDR3 reads TGTGCCAGCAGCTTAGGCGGGCTTAAAGAGCAGTTCTTC. This encodes CASSLGGLKEQFF.